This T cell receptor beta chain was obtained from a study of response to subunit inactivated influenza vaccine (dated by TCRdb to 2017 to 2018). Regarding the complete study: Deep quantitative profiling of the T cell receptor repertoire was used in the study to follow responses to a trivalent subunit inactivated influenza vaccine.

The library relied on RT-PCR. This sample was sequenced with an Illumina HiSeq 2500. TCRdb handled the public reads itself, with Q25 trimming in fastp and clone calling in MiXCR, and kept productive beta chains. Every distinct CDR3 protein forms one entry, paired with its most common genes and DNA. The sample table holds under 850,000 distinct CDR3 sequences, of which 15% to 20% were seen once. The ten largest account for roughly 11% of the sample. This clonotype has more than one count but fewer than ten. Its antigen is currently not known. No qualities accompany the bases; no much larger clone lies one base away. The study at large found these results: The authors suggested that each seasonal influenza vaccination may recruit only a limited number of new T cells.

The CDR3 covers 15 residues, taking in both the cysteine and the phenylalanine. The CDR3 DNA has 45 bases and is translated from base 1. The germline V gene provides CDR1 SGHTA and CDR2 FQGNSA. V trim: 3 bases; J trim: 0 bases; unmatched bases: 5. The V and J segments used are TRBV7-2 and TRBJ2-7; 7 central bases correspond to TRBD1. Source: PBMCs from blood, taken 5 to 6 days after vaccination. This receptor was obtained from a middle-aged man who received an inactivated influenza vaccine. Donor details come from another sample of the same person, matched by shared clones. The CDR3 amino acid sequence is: CASSFKGAPSYEQYF. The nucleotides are TGTGCCAGCAGCTTCAAGGGGGCGCCCTCCTACGAGCAGTACTTC.